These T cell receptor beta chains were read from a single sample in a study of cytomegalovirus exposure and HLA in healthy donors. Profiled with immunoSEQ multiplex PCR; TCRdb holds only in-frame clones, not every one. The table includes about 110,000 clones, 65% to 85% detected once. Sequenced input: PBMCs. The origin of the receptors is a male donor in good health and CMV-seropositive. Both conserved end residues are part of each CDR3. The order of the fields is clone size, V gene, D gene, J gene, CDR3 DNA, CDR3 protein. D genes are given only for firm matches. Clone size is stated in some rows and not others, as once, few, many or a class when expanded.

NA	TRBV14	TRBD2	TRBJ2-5	TGTGCCAGCAGCCATTGGGGAGCGGGAGTTGGAGAGACCCAGTACTTC	CASSHWGAGVGETQYF
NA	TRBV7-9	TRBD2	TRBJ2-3	TGTGCCAGCAGCACAATAGGCGGGAGGGGGGAAGATACGCAGTATTTT	CASSTIGGRGEDTQYF
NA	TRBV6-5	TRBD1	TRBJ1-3	TGTGCCAGCAGCCTGACAGGGTGGACTGGAAACACCATATATTTT	CASSLTGWTGNTIYF
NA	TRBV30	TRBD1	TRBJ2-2	TGTGCCTGGCACAGGGGGGCCGGGGAGCTGTTTTTT	CAWHRGAGELFF
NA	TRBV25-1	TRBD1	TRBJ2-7	TGTGCCAGCAGTGCTTACGGGACAGGGGCCTACGAGCAGTACTTC	CASSAYGTGAYEQYF
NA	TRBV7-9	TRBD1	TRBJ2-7	TGTGCCAGCAGCTTAGAGCCAGACAGGGAAGCCTACGAGCAGTACTTC	CASSLEPDREAYEQYF
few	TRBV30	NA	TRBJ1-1	TGTGCCTGGAGTAGGACACCCAACACTGAAGCTTTCTTT	CAWSRTPNTEAFF
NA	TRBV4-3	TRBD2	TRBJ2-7	TGCGCCAGCAGCCAGGGCGGGGGATTCCCCTACGAGCAGTACTTC	CASSQGGGFPYEQYF
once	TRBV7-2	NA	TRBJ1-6	TGTGCCAGCAGCCCCACTACTAACTATAATTCACCCCTCCACTTT	CASSPTTNYNSPLHF
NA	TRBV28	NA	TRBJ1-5	TGTGCCGGCCGACCCGGGGGAAGCAATCAGCCCCAGCATTTT	CAGRPGGSNQPQHF
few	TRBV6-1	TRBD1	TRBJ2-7	TGTGCCGGAGGACAGGGGGGGACCTACGAGCAGTACTTC	CAGGQGGTYEQYF
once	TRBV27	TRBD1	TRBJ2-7	TGTGCCAGCAGTTTAGCGACAGGGACCCCCTACGAGCAGTACTTC	CASSLATGTPYEQYF
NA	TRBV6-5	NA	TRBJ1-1	TGTGCCAGCAGTAGGACTGGACTGAACACTGAAGCTTTCTTT	CASSRTGLNTEAFF
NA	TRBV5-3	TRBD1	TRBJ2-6	TGTGCCAGAAGCCGGAGACGTACGGACAGGGGGATTACTTGTGGGGCCAACGTCCTGACTTTC	CARSRRRTDRGITCGANVLTF
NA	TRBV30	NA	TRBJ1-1	TGTGCCTGTACCCTTGGGGGGGGCACTGAAGCTTTCTTT	CACTLGGGTEAFF
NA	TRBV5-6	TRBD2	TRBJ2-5	TGTGCCAGCAGCTTGGAGGCCGGGGGGGCGGAGACCCAGTACTTC	CASSLEAGGAETQYF
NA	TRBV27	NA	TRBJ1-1	TGTGCCAGCAGTCCCGTAAGCTCCCGGAGGGCTTTCTTT	CASSPVSSRRAFF
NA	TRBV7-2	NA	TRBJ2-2	TGTGCCAGCAGCAAAGGGGTTACCGGGGAGCTGTTTTTT	CASSKGVTGELFF
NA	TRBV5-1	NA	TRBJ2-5	TGCGCCAGCAGCCTCGCTACGACAGGCGGGCGTGGGACCCAGTACTTC	CASSLATTGGRGTQYF
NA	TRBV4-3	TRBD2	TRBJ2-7	TGCGCCAGCAGCCAAGGGAGCGGGGGTGCCTACGAGCAGTACTTC	CASSQGSGGAYEQYF
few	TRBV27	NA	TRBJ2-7	TGTGCCAGGCGGGACAGAGAGTCCTACGAGCAGTACTTC	CARRDRESYEQYF
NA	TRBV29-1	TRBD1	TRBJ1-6	TGCAGCGTTTGGACAGGGGGCGACTCACCCCTCCACTTT	CSVWTGGDSPLHF
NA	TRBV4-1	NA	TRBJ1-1	TGCGCCAGCAGCAAACGGACAGCGAACACTGAAGCTTTCTTT	CASSKRTANTEAFF
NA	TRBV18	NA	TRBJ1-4	TGTGCCAGCTCACCACTCTGGGCACCAGCAACTAATGAAAAACTGTTTTTT	CASSPLWAPATNEKLFF
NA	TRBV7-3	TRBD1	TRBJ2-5	TGTGCCAGCAGCTTTACAGGGGGTCTTGTGCAGACCCAGTACTTC	CASSFTGGLVQTQYF
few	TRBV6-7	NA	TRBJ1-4	TGTGCCAGCAGTTACAGTGGCAGGAAAGAGTGCTATGAAAAACTGTTTTTT	CASSYSGRKECYEKLFF
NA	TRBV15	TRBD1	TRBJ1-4	TGTGCCACCAGCAGGGACAGGGGAACTAATGAAAAACTGTTTTTT	CATSRDRGTNEKLFF